This T cell receptor (beta chain) was captured in a study of blood T cell repertoires in COVID-19. Turning to the study itself: Specimens from acute and convalescent COVID-19 originated in the United States, Italy and Spain. Sources were T cells, B-cell-depleted T cells, or PBMCs; the material itself was cDNA or gDNA.

This clone was detected once. TCRdb keeps only in-frame clones here, not all; method: immunoSEQ multiplex PCR. The data show more than 50,000 clones, about nine tenths seen once. The specimen sequenced was peripheral blood. The TCR was taken from a human donor in a cohort sampled during active COVID-19.

CDR3 protein: CASSSLGGGEQPQHF. In nucleotides, the CDR3 is TGTGCCAGCAGCTCGCTGGGGGGGGGAGAACAGCCCCAGCATTTT. The chain recombines TRBV7-9 with TRBJ1-5; maybe TRBD1 (5 bases). The germline V gene has CDR1 SEHNR and CDR2 FQNEAQ (reference sequence). V shed 4 bases and J shed 7 bases, with 17 bases lying between them. There are 15 residues in the CDR3.